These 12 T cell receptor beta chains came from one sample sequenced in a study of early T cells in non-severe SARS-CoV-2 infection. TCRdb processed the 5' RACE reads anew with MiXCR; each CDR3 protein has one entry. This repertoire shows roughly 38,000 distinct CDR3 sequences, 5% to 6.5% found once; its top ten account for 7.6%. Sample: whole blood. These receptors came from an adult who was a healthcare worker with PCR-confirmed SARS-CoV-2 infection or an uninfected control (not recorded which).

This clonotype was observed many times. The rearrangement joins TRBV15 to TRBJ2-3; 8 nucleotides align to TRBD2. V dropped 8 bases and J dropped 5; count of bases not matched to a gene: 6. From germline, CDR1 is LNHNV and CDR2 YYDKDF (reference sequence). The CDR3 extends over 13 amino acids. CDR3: CATPGGAEDTQYF. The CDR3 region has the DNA TGTGCCACCCCGGGGGGGGCTGAAGATACGCAGTATTTT.

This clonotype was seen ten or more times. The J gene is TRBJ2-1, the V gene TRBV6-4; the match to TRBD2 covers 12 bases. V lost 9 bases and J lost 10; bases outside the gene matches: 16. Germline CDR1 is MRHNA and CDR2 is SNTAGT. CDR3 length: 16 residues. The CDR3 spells CARVTSGRDRGIEQFF. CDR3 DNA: TGTGCCAGGGTGACTAGCGGGAGAGACCGAGGGATCGAGCAGTTCTTC.

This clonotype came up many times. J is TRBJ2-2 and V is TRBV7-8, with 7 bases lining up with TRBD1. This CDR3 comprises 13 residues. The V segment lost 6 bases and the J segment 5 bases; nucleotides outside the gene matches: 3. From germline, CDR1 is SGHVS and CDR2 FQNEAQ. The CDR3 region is CASRSRGTGELFF. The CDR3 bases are TGTGCCAGCAGATCCAGGGGGACCGGGGAGCTGTTTTTT.

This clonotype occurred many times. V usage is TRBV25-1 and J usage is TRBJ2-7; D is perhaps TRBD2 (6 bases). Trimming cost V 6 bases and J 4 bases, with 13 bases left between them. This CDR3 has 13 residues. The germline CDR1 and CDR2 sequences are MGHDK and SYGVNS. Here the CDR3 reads CASRAPRGYEQYF. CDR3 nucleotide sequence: TGTGCCAGCAGGGCCCCCCGGGGGTACGAGCAGTACTTC.

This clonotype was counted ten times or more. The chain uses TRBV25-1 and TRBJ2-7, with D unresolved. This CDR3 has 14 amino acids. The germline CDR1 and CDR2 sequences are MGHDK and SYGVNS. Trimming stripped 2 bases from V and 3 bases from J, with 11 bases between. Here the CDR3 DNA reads TGTGCCAGCAGTGAACCTGGGATCTACTACGAGCAGTACTTC. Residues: CASSEPGIYYEQYF.

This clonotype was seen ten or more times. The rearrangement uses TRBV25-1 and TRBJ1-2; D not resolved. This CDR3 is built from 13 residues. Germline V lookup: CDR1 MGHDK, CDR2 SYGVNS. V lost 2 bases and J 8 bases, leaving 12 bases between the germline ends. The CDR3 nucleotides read TGTGCCAGCAGTGAAATTGGGCAGCCGGGCTACACCTTC. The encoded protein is CASSEIGQPGYTF.

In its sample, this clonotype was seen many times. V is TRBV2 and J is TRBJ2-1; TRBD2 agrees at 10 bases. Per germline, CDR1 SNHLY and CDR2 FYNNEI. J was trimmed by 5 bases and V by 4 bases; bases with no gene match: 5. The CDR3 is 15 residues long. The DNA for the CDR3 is TGTGCCAGCAGTGGGACTAGCGGAGCCAACAATGAGCAGTTCTTC. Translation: CASSGTSGANNEQFF.

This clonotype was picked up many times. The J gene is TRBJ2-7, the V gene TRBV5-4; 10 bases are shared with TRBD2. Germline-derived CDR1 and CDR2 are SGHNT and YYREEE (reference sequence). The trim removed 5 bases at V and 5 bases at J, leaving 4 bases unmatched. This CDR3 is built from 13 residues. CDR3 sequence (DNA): TGTGCCAGCAGTCCCGGGACTAGCGACGAGCAGTACTTC. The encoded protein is CASSPGTSDEQYF.

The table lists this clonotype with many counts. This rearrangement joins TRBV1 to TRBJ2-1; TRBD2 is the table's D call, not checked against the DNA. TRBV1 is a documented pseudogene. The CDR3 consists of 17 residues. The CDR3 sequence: CTSSQDRAVYEWGEQFF. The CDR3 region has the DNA TGCACCAGCAGCCAAGATCGAGCGGTCTACGAATGGGGTGAGCAGTTCTTC.

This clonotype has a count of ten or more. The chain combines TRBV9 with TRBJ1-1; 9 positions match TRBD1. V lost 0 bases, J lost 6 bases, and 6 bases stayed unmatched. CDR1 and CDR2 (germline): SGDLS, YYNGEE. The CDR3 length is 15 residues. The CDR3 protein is CASSVVGQGKPEAFF. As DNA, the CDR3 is TGTGCCAGCAGCGTAGTTGGACAGGGGAAGCCTGAAGCTTTCTTT.

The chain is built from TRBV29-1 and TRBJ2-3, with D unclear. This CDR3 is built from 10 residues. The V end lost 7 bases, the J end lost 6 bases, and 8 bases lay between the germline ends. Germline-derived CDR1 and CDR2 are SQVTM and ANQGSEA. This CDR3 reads CSDLRDTQYF. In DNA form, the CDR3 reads TGCAGCGATCTTCGGGATACGCAGTATTTT.

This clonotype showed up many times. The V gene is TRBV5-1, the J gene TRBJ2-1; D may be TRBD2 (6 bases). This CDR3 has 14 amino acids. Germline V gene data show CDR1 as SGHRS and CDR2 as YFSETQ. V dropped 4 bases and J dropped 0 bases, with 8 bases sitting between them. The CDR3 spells CASSLGLSYNEQFF. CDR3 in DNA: TGCGCCAGCAGCCTGGGACTCTCCTACAATGAGCAGTTCTTC. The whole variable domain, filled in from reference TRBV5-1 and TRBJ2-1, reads KAGVTQTPRYLIKTRGQQVTLSCSPISGHRSVSWYQQTPGQGLQFLFEYFSETQRNKGNFPGRFSGRQFSNSRSEMNVSTLELGDSALYLCASSLGLSYNEQFFGPGTRLTVL.